This record covers a single TCR beta chain. The antigen is not known. Trimming left V 2 bases short and J 0 bases short, with 5 bases between. The CDR3 covers 13 residues. Germline CDR1 MNHNY, CDR2 SVGAGI (reference sequence). These data are taken from a study of blood T cells in healthy people across ages. General observations from the study: Unsorted PBMC input precluded a conclusive naive versus antigen-experienced comparison.

Caucasian individuals from Russia who were healthy and aged roughly 6 to 95 acted as donors. A second about 6 to 12 cycle PCR used barcoded and J-beta primers. All cDNA molecules were each tagged by a template-switch adaptor with 12 random nucleotides. TCRdb re-analysed the 5' RACE reads in MiXCR, keeping a single row per CDR3 protein. The sample contains about 970,000 distinct CDR3 sequences, around 54% of which appear only once. The chain recombines TRBV6-6 with TRBJ2-7; no clear D gene. The sample consisted of blood. The TCR comes from a woman aged 55-69 years in good health. Here the CDR3 DNA reads TGTGCCAGCAGTTACAAGGCCTCCTACGAGCAGTACTTC. Residues: CASSYKASYEQYF.